This entry lists 20 T cell receptor beta chains sequenced from one sample in a study of T cell changes during pregnancy in multiple sclerosis (dated 2019 in TCRdb). Receptors were amplified or captured by the immunoSEQ multiplex PCR assay. TCRdb obtained this table from immuneACCESS and retained in-frame rearrangements with V and J assigned. These tables miss some clones; where compared with another copy, unresolved V genes account for less than half of the shortfall, and the remainder is unexplained. Within this sample are around 21,000 clones, with 88% of them counted one time only. The top ten clonotypes cover approximately 7% of the sample. The starting material was CD8+ T cells from peripheral blood mononuclear cells, obtained in the third trimester of pregnancy. The receptors stem from a female donor in good health, enrolled as a control in a pregnancy study.

This chain joins TRBV5-1 and TRBJ1-5; 9 bases align to TRBD1. The CDR3 runs 18 residues. Germline trimming cut 4 bases from V and 3 bases from J; bases unmatched to any gene: 14. Germline CDR1 is SGHRS and CDR2 is YFSETQ. CDR3 coding DNA: TGCGCCAGCAGCCCTCCGGGACAGGGTAGCGGGGCCAATCAGCCCCAGCATTTT. Translating it yields CASSPPGQGSGANQPQHF.

The sample holds a few counts of this clone. V gene TRBV19 combines with J gene TRBJ2-2; 7 positions match TRBD1. The trim removed 6 bases at V and 3 bases at J, leaving 7 bases unmatched. Looked up from germline, CDR1 is LNHDA and CDR2 is SQIVND (reference sequence). The CDR3 loop spans 15 amino acids. The CDR3 region is CASRPPGTDTGELFF. The CDR3 region has the DNA TGTGCCAGTAGACCACCGGGGACAGACACCGGGGAGCTGTTTTTT.

This clone was counted once. The chain joins TRBV19 to TRBJ1-2; 7 positions agree with TRBD1. V lost 3 bases to trimming and J lost 6 bases; unmatched junction nucleotides: 10. Germline V CDR1 and CDR2: LNHDA, SQIVND (reference sequence). This CDR3 contains 15 residues. In DNA form, the CDR3 reads TGTGCCAGTAGTATCCCCAGGGGGGAAGGTAATGGCTACACCTTC. This encodes CASSIPRGEGNGYTF.

This clone was observed a few times. The chain joins TRBV11-2 to TRBJ2-1, with TRBD2 matching 7 bases. This CDR3 comprises 13 residues. Germline V gene sequence: CDR1 SGHAT, CDR2 FQNNGV. The trim removed 5 bases at V and 6 bases at J, leaving 4 bases unmatched. CDR3 loop: CASSQRGPNEQFF. The CDR3 region has the DNA TGTGCCAGCAGCCAGCGGGGACCCAATGAGCAGTTCTTC.

Remarks on this clone: The junction differs from germline at one of its ends, possibly a read error. In DNA form, the CDR3 reads TGTGCTAGCAGCCCCCGGGGGACCCCGGCTGCGGGAGAGGCCAAAAACATTCAGTACTTC. Translated: CASSPRGTPAAGEAKNIQYF. The V and J genes are TRBV7-7 and TRBJ2-4; the match to TRBD2 covers 7 bases. The CDR3 runs to 20 residues. The germline CDR1 and CDR2 sequences are SSHAT and FNYEAQ (reference sequence).

The chain uses TRBV6-6 and TRBJ2-1; D call uncertain. This CDR3 is 11 amino acids long. Trimming pared 10 bases from V and 10 bases from J, leaving 14 bases between. The germline gives CDR1 MNHNY, CDR2 SVGAGI (reference sequence). CDR3 amino acids: CATDIQHEQFF. CDR3 nucleotide sequence: TGTGCCACCGATATCCAACACGAGCAGTTCTTC.

The rearrangement links TRBV5-5 to TRBJ2-7, with TRBD2 matching 11 bases. Germline values: CDR1 SGHKS, CDR2 YYEKEE (reference sequence). The CDR3 is 15 residues long. J gave up 5 bases and V 4 bases, and 8 bases lay outside the gene matches. CDR3 nucleotides: TGTGCCAGCAGCCCAAGACTAGCGGGAAGTCACGAGCAGTACTTC. Its protein is CASSPRLAGSHEQYF. Full variable domain (remainder filled in from reference TRBV5-5 and TRBJ2-7): DAGVTQSPTHLIKTRGQQVTLRCSPISGHKSVSWYQQVLGQGPQFIFQYYEKEERGRGNFPDRFSARQFPNYSSELNVNALLLGDSALYLCASSPRLAGSHEQYFGPGTRLTVT.

This clone is a singleton in its sample. The V call is TRBV7-8, the J call TRBJ2-7, with 7 bases identical to TRBD2. The junction had 7 bases not matched to a gene; V was cut back by 6 bases and J by 2 bases. Looked up from germline, CDR1 is SGHVS and CDR2 is FQNEAQ. This CDR3 spans 14 amino acids. CDR3 in DNA: TGTGCCAGCAGACCCGATGGGGGGGCCTACGAGCAGTACTTC. Translation gives CASRPDGGAYEQYF.

J is TRBJ2-7 and V is TRBV6-1; TRBD1 matches at 8 bases. Trimming at V came to 7 bases and at J to 2 bases, leaving 7 bases not matched to a gene. CDR3 length equals 14 residues. From germline, CDR1 is MNHNS and CDR2 SASEGT. The CDR3 coding sequence is TGTGCCAGCAAACTACAGGGGGAGGCCTACGAGCAGTACTTC. It encodes CASKLQGEAYEQYF.

The genes are TRBV7-9 and TRBJ2-1, with D possibly matching TRBD2 (5 bases). The CDR3 is 12 residues long. Germline CDR1 reads SEHNR; CDR2 reads FQNEAQ (reference sequence). Trimming removed 5 bases at V and 9 bases at J, with 11 bases between. The CDR3 is CASSTGLREQFF. DNA of the CDR3: TGTGCCAGCAGCACCGGACTCCGTGAGCAGTTCTTC.

In regard to this clone: One end of the junction fails to match germline, which may point to a read error. This chain connects TRBV29-1 to TRBJ2-5, with 8 positions matching TRBD1. The J call may be incorrect, as the DNA end agrees better with TRBJ2-7. Germline CDR1 is SQVTM and CDR2 is ANQGSEA. The CDR3 has 13 amino acids. The CDR3 reads CSVEVQGDYEQYF. Here the CDR3 DNA reads TGCAGCGTGGAAGTACAGGGGGACTACGAGCAGTACTTC.

The V and J genes are TRBV28 and TRBJ2-7, with a weak D call TRBD1 (5 bases). CDR3 size: 13 residues. With 6 bases removed from V and 6 bases from J, the gap between germline ends came to 15 bases. Germline loops: CDR1 MDHEN, CDR2 SYDVKM. The CDR3 nucleotides read TGTGCCAGCAGGAAACTTACAGGAAGCGAGCAGTACTTC. It translates to CASRKLTGSEQYF.

This clone has a handful of counts. The chain combines TRBV6-1 with TRBJ2-1; 10 positions agree with TRBD2. The V gene's germline CDR1 is MNHNS and CDR2 SASEGT. The CDR3 consists of 15 residues. V trimming: 7 bases; J trimming: 4 bases; junction bases outside the gene matches: 7. This chain's CDR3 is CASTPVAGGYNEQFF. The CDR3 DNA reads TGTGCCAGCACCCCTGTAGCGGGAGGTTACAATGAGCAGTTCTTC.

The chain links TRBV6-1 to TRBJ2-2; a weak D match, TRBD2 (6 bases). Germline CDR1 is MNHNS and CDR2 is SASEGT. The CDR3 is 15 amino acids. V gave up 8 bases and J gave up 1 base, with 14 bases separating them. The CDR3 reads CASRDQRVNTGELFF. Written as DNA, the CDR3 is TGTGCCAGCCGCGATCAGCGGGTGAACACCGGGGAGCTGTTTTTT.

This clone was detected once. V gene TRBV7-3 combines with J gene TRBJ2-1; 7 nucleotides match TRBD1. The CDR3 length is 17 residues. The V gene's germline CDR1 is SGHTA and CDR2 FQGTGA. Trimming removed 4 bases from V and 0 bases from J; junction bases left unmatched: 9. CDR3 DNA sequence: TGTGCCAGCAGCTGGGACAGTCCCACCAGCTCCTACAATGAGCAGTTCTTC. Amino acids: CASSWDSPTSSYNEQFF.

The chain combines TRBV7-9 with TRBJ1-5; 11 bases line up with TRBD1. The V and J ends lost 5 bases and 2 bases, in that order; junction bases with no gene match: 8. Germline assignment: CDR1 SEHNR and CDR2 FQNEAQ (reference sequence). This CDR3 region has 17 residues. DNA for the CDR3: TGTGCCAGCAGCCACGGACAGGGGGCCTCGGGCAATCAGCCCCAGCATTTT. It translates to CASSHGQGASGNQPQHF. The variable domain in full, with the rest retrieved from reference TRBV7-9 and TRBJ1-5, is DTGVSQNPRHKITKRGQNVTFRCDPISEHNRLYWYRQTLGQGPEFLTYFQNEAQLEKSRLLSDRFSAERPKGSFSTLEIQRTEQGDSAMYLCASSHGQGASGNQPQHFGDGTRLSIL.

This chain links TRBV19 with TRBJ1-2; 9 bases align to TRBD1. This CDR3 spans 16 amino acids. From germline, CDR1 is LNHDA and CDR2 SQIVND (reference sequence). The J segment lost 4 bases and the V segment lost 4 bases, leaving 10 bases of the junction unmatched. The CDR3 is CASSTGIQGAAYGYTF. The CDR3 region has the DNA TGTGCCAGTAGTACGGGTATACAGGGGGCGGCCTATGGCTACACCTTC.

The V gene is TRBV11-3, the J gene TRBJ2-7; 7 bases are a match to TRBD2. The CDR3 runs to 13 residues. V trimming: 3 bases; J trimming: 3 bases; junction bases outside the gene matches: 2. The germline V gene encodes CDR1 SGHNT and CDR2 YENEEA. The CDR3 sequence: CASSLGGDYEQYF. In nucleotides, the CDR3 is TGTGCCAGCAGCTTGGGGGGGGACTACGAGCAGTACTTC. Full variable domain (outside the CDR3, taken from reference TRBV11-3 and TRBJ2-7): EAGVVQSPRYKIIEKKQPVAFWCNPISGHNTLYWYLQNLGQGPELLIRYENEEAVDDSQLPKDRFSAERLKGVDSTLKIQPAELGDSAVYLCASSLGGDYEQYFGPGTRLTVT.

This clone was seen more than once but under ten times. The rearrangement links TRBV2 to TRBJ1-1; possibly TRBD1 for D (5 bases). Germline CDR1 and CDR2: SNHLY and FYNNEI. This CDR3 comprises 15 residues. The V and J ends lost 4 bases and 0 bases respectively, with 12 bases between them. The CDR3 region has the DNA TGTGCCAGCAGTGGCTCGACAGATATGAACACTGAAGCTTTCTTT. Amino acids: CASSGSTDMNTEAFF.

The V and J genes are TRBV28 and TRBJ1-6; no reliable D call. V gave up 3 bases and J gave up 0 bases, with 18 bases separating them. Germline values: CDR1 MDHEN, CDR2 SYDVKM. The CDR3 has 19 residues. The CDR3 DNA follows: TGTGCCAGCAGTTTCCGGGGAACGAGAAGCCTCTCCTATAATTCACCCCTCCACTTT. Translated: CASSFRGTRSLSYNSPLHF.